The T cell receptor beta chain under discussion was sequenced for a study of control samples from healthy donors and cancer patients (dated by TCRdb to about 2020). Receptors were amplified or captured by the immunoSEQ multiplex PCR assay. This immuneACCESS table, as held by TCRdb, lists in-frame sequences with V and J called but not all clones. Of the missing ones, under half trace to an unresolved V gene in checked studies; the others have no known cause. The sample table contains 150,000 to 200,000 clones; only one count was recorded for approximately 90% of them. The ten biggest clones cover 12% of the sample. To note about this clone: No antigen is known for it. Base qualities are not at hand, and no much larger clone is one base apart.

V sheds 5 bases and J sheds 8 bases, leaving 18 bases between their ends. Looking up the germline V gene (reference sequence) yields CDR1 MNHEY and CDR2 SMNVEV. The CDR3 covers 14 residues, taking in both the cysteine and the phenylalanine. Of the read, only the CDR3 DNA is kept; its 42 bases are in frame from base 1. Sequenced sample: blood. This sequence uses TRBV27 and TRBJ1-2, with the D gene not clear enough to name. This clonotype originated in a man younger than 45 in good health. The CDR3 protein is CASSPAGLAVGYTF. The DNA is TGTGCCAGCAGTCCGGCGGGCCTGGCTGTGGGCTACACCTTC.